The clone carrying this T cell receptor beta chain was picked up a small number of times. Its antigen is currently unknown. Germline V gives CDR1 SGDLS, CDR2 YYNGEE. V was clipped by 0 bases and J by 4 bases, with 11 bases between them. The CDR3 runs to 15 residues. The data are from a study of response to subunit inactivated influenza vaccine. Study-level findings and limits: Authors suggested seasonal influenza vaccinations each recruit few new T cells.

TCRdb processed the RT-PCR reads anew with MiXCR; each CDR3 protein has one entry. The sample carries about 780,000 distinct CDR3 sequences, roughly 20% recorded once. V and J are TRBV9 and TRBJ1-3; no reliable D call. Sequencing used PBMCs from blood, obtained roughly 5 days after vaccination. The origin of this receptor is a man aged 45-65 years who received an inactivated influenza vaccine. The CDR3 nucleotides read TGTGCCAGCAGCGTAGAAACCGGGGTCGGAAACACCATATATTTT. Translating gives CASSVETGVGNTIYF.